This T cell receptor beta chain was found in a study of blood T cell repertoires in COVID-19. Study background: From the United States, Italy and Spain came samples of acute and convalescent COVID-19.

Trimming cost V 5 bases and J 0 bases; bases outside gene matches: 16. CDR3 length: 21 amino acids. CDR1 and CDR2 from the germline V gene are MNHEY and SMNVEV (reference sequence). Method: immunoSEQ multiplex PCR; TCRdb's copy keeps in-frame clones and lacks some. The sample carries about 310,000 clones, around nine tenths recorded once. Participant-given clinical history determined each cohort assignment. Sequencing used PBMCs or T cells enriched from blood (not recorded which). The clonotype originates from a woman in her twenties or thirties who had recovered from COVID-19. The J gene is TRBJ2-2, the V gene TRBV27; 12 bases align to TRBD2. CDR3 protein: CASSPPPPGLAGPANTGELFF. The CDR3 coding sequence is TGTGCCAGCAGTCCGCCACCCCCGGGACTAGCGGGCCCCGCGAACACCGGGGAGCTGTTTTTT.